The 29 T cell receptor beta chains below were found in one sample sequenced in a study of T cells in Graves' hyperthyroidism and ophthalmopathy. Amplified TCR beta CDR3 regions derived from RNA transcripts. When the TCR CDR3 underwent first-round RT-PCR, the HTBI primer set was used. TCRdb passed the multiplex PCR reads through MiXCR, listing each CDR3 protein once. The table lists hundreds of thousands of distinct CDR3 sequences, around 42% of them singletons. Sequenced material: peripheral blood or thyroid tissue (not recorded which). Every receptor here comes from a woman between 18 and 29 years old with Graves' hyperthyroidism.

In this sample, this clonotype turned up once. The chain couples TRBV5-1 to TRBJ1-1; D is possibly TRBD1 (5 bases). The germline V gene encodes CDR1 SGHRS and CDR2 YFSETQ. The CDR3 has 14 amino acids. Trimming removed 3 bases from V and 3 bases from J, with 12 bases in between. CDR3 in DNA: TGCGCCAGCAGCTATTTAGGGGCGGACACTGAAGCTTTCTTT. Translated, it gives CASSYLGADTEAFF.

Points on this clonotype: A junction end diverges from the germline sequence, so it may reflect a read error. The chain is built from TRBV2 and TRBJ2-5; D remains ambiguous. Germline assignment: CDR1 SNHLY and CDR2 FYNNEI. The CDR3 has 15 residues. The CDR3 DNA follows: TGCGCCAGCAGCCAAGACCTCTCCGTTAGAGAGACCCAGTACTTC. Translated, it gives CASSQDLSVRETQYF.

This clonotype was picked up a small number of times. The rearrangement links TRBV12-3 or TRBV12-4 to TRBJ2-7; no reliable D call. V gave up 6 bases and J gave up 0 bases, with 9 bases separating them. There are 13 residues in the CDR3. DNA of the CDR3: TGTGCCAGCAGGCTCAGGAACTCCTACGAGCAGTACTTC. Protein product: CASRLRNSYEQYF.

In this sample, this clonotype turned up a few times. V gene TRBV19 combines with J gene TRBJ1-1; 7 bases fit TRBD1. CDR3 length: 13 amino acids. Germline CDR1 LNHDA, CDR2 SQIVND (reference sequence). The J segment lost 5 bases and the V segment lost 5 bases, leaving 5 bases of the junction unmatched. CDR3 coding DNA: TGTGCCAGTAGTGACAGGGTAAGAACTGAAGCTTTCTTT. It codes for CASSDRVRTEAFF.

The chain carries TRBV20-1 and TRBJ1-6; D is ambiguous. Looked up from germline, CDR1 is DFQATT and CDR2 is SNEGSKA (reference sequence). The CDR3 is made up of 15 amino acids. Trimming removed 0 bases from V and 7 bases from J, with 13 bases in between. DNA for the CDR3: TGCAGTGCTAGAGATCTTAAGGGTTTGAATTCACCCCTCCACTTT. Protein product: CSARDLKGLNSPLHF.

This clonotype appeared many times. The V gene is TRBV25-1, the J gene TRBJ2-7; a weak D match, TRBD2 (6 bases). In germline, CDR1 is MGHDK, CDR2 SYGVNS. Deletions cut 2 bases from V and 0 bases from J, with 14 bases between. This CDR3 comprises 16 residues. The CDR3 spells CASSEALEGSSYEQYF. Here the CDR3 DNA reads TGTGCCAGCAGTGAAGCCTTGGAGGGGTCCTCCTACGAGCAGTACTTC.

The chain is built from TRBV25-1 and TRBJ2-7, with D uncertain. There are 15 residues in the CDR3. The V gene's germline CDR1 is MGHDK and CDR2 SYGVNS. Trimming shortened V by 7 bases and J by 2 bases, and 18 bases separated the two germline ends. CDR3 loop: CASTLSSETTYEQYF. The CDR3 DNA follows: TGTGCCAGCACCCTCAGCTCGGAGACAACCTACGAGCAGTACTTC.

V is TRBV28 and J is TRBJ2-5; D gene unclear. Trimming removed 8 bases from V and 1 base from J, with 8 bases in between. This CDR3 spans 12 amino acids. Germline-derived CDR1 and CDR2 are MDHEN and SYDVKM. The CDR3 protein is CASGEIQETQYF. CDR3 nucleotide sequence: TGTGCCAGCGGGGAAATCCAAGAGACCCAGTACTTC. Complete variable domain (other parts from reference TRBV28 and TRBJ2-5): DVKVTQSSRYLVKRTGEKVFLECVQDMDHENMFWYRQDPGLGLRLIYFSYDVKMKEKGDIPEGYSVSREKKERFSLILESASTNQTSMYLCASGEIQETQYFGPGTRLLVL.

V gene TRBV7-9 combines with J gene TRBJ2-5, with D possibly TRBD2 on 5 matching bases. CDR3 length equals 15 residues. V gave up 5 bases and J gave up 1 base, with 14 bases separating them. CDR1 and CDR2 (germline): SEHNR, FQNEAQ (reference sequence). CDR3: CASSASPRGQETQYF. The CDR3 coding sequence is TGTGCCAGCAGCGCCAGTCCCCGGGGCCAAGAGACCCAGTACTTC. The full variable domain, completed using reference TRBV7-9 and TRBJ2-5, is DTGVSQNPRHKITKRGQNVTFRCDPISEHNRLYWYRQTLGQGPEFLTYFQNEAQLEKSRLLSDRFSAERPKGSFSTLEIQRTEQGDSAMYLCASSASPRGQETQYFGPGTRLLVL.

The chain is built from TRBV20-1 and TRBJ1-1; no clear D. V was shortened by 3 bases and J by 5 bases, with 10 bases between the two germline ends. Germline values: CDR1 DFQATT, CDR2 SNEGSKA (reference sequence). CDR3 length: 12 residues. CDR3 in amino acids: CSASARRTEAFF. CDR3 bases: TGCAGTGCTAGTGCCCGTCGAACTGAAGCTTTCTTT.

This clonotype appeared a few times. CDR3 nucleotides: TGTGCCAGCAGCTTAGTTGGGGTGGAGTCCTACGAGCAGTACTTC. This codes for CASSLVGVESYEQYF. The J gene is TRBJ2-7, the V gene TRBV7-9; D uncertain. The germline gives CDR1 SEHNR, CDR2 FQNEAQ (reference sequence). Between the trimmed V and J ends, which lost 1 base and 1 base, there was a span of 11 bases. The length of the CDR3 is 15 residues. The complete variable domain, with remaining parts taken from reference TRBV7-9 and TRBJ2-7, reads DTGVSQNPRHKITKRGQNVTFRCDPISEHNRLYWYRQTLGQGPEFLTYFQNEAQLEKSRLLSDRFSAERPKGSFSTLEIQRTEQGDSAMYLCASSLVGVESYEQYFGPGTRLTVT.

The J gene is TRBJ1-5, the V gene TRBV20-1, with D perhaps matching TRBD1 (5 bases). Germline loops: CDR1 DFQATT, CDR2 SNEGSKA (reference sequence). The CDR3 has 13 amino acids. Trimming took 5 bases from V and 6 from J, leaving 14 bases between them. The CDR3 here is CSAERGVGQPQHF. The CDR3 bases are TGCAGTGCTGAGAGGGGCGTTGGTCAGCCCCAGCATTTT.

V gene TRBV7-2 combines with J gene TRBJ1-2; TRBD1 aligns across 8 bases. The V and J ends lost 5 bases and 5 bases, in that order; junction bases with no gene match: 13. This CDR3 has 16 amino acids. Per germline, CDR1 SGHTA and CDR2 FQGNSA. DNA of the CDR3: TGTGCCAGCAGCGTACAATCAGGGGGCATAGGGTATGGCTACACCTTC. The encoded protein is CASSVQSGGIGYGYTF.

This clonotype was recorded a few times. The rearrangement uses TRBV20-1 and TRBJ1-5; possibly TRBD1 for D (6 bases). CDR1 DFQATT and CDR2 SNEGSKA come from the germline V gene (reference sequence). The CDR3 contains 14 residues. The V end lost 6 bases, the J end lost 7 bases, and 19 bases lay between the germline ends. The CDR3: CSAASGRGRQPQHF. In nucleotides, the CDR3 is TGCAGTGCCGCCTCGGGAAGGGGGAGGCAGCCCCAGCATTTT.

Of note for this clonotype: The germline gene is not matched at one end of the junction; a read error may be the cause. V gene TRBV10-2 combines with J gene TRBJ1-2, with TRBD1 identical over 8 bases. Germline V gene data show CDR1 as WSHSY and CDR2 as SAAADI. The CDR3 runs to 14 residues. CDR3: CASSFRGQNYGYTF. DNA of the CDR3: TGTGCCAGCAGTTTCAGGGGGCAAAACTATGGCTACACCTTC.

This clonotype has at least ten counts. This chain connects TRBV29-1 to TRBJ1-1; no firm D call. The CDR3 spans 13 residues. With 2 bases removed from V and 5 bases from J, the gap between germline ends came to 12 bases. The germline V gene encodes CDR1 SQVTM and CDR2 ANQGSEA. The CDR3 DNA reads as TGCAGCGTTGAACAGATTATAACAACTGAAGCTTTCTTT. Protein sequence: CSVEQIITTEAFF.

Many counts were recorded for this clonotype. V usage is TRBV7-3 and J usage is TRBJ2-5, with D possibly matching TRBD1 (6 bases). This CDR3 region has 15 residues. V lost 5 bases and J 2 bases, leaving 15 bases between the germline ends. Germline V gives CDR1 SGHTA, CDR2 FQGTGA. The CDR3 is CASSPTGTPQETQYF. The CDR3 DNA sequence: TGTGCCAGCAGCCCTACCGGGACACCACAAGAGACCCAGTACTTC.

This clonotype was observed at least ten times. The junction and the germline gene differ at one end; a read error may be behind it. CDR3 DNA: TGTGCCAGCAGTGGCCCGGGGCCGACGGAACTGTTTTTT. Translation gives CASSGPGPTELFF. The rearrangement joins TRBV10-3 to TRBJ1-4; a possible D gene is TRBD1 (5 bases). From germline, CDR1 is ENHRY and CDR2 SYGVKD. The CDR3 contains 13 residues.

The V call is TRBV20-1, the J call TRBJ2-7; D is perhaps TRBD1 (5 bases). The CDR3 has 13 residues. The germline V and J ends were trimmed by 3 bases and 2 bases, with 11 bases remaining between them. Germline V gene sequence: CDR1 DFQATT, CDR2 SNEGSKA (reference sequence). The CDR3 bases are TGCAGTGCTAGCGATCAGGGTACCTACGAGCAGTACTTC. The encoded protein is CSASDQGTYEQYF.

This clonotype was seen only a few times. The chain carries TRBV12-3 or TRBV12-4 and TRBJ1-1; a possible D gene is TRBD1 (5 bases). The CDR3 is 12 residues long. V was shortened by 7 bases and J by 7 bases, with 13 bases between the two germline ends. The CDR3 sequence: CASIRGRGEAFF. In DNA form, the CDR3 reads TGTGCCAGCATTCGGGGACGAGGTGAAGCTTTCTTT.

This clonotype has only a few counts. The CDR3 spells CASRPGQAFYGYTF. CDR3 bases: TGTGCCAGCAGACCAGGACAGGCGTTCTATGGCTACACCTTC. This chain joins TRBV2 and TRBJ1-2; the match to TRBD1 covers 7 bases. The trim removed 6 bases at V and 4 bases at J, leaving 8 bases unmatched. Germline-derived CDR1 and CDR2 are SNHLY and FYNNEI. The CDR3 contains 14 residues. Filled out from reference TRBV2 and TRBJ1-2, the complete variable domain reads EPEVTQTPSHQVTQMGQEVILRCVPISNHLYFYWYRQILGQKVEFLVSFYNNEISEKSEIFDDQFSVERPDGSNFTLKIRSTKLEDSAMYFCASRPGQAFYGYTFGSGTRLTVV.

The count of this clonotype is one. This may be a read error, as it is one base from a much larger clone. The J gene is TRBJ1-1, the V gene TRBV7-9; no clear D. This CDR3 has 12 residues. CDR1 and CDR2 (germline): SEHNR, FQNEAQ (reference sequence). The V and J ends lost 5 bases and 1 base respectively, with 5 bases between them. The CDR3 here is CASSGPNTEAFF. CDR3 coding DNA: TGTGCCAGCAGCGGACCGAACACTGAAGCTTTCTTT.

This rearrangement joins TRBV7-3 to TRBJ1-5; 9 bases agree with TRBD1. Germline assignment: CDR1 SGHTA and CDR2 FQGTGA. With V trimmed by 5 bases and J by 2 bases, 7 bases remained unmatched. The CDR3 length is 16 residues. DNA for the CDR3: TGTGCCAGCAGCCCAAGACAGGGGGGCGGCAATCAGCCCCAGCATTTT. As protein: CASSPRQGGGNQPQHF.

With regard to this clonotype: This may come from a read error, since a much larger clone is one base off. V is TRBV20-1 and J is TRBJ1-2; D gene ambiguous. V shed 5 bases and J shed 2 bases, with 6 bases lying between them. From germline, CDR1 is DFQATT and CDR2 SNEGSKA (reference sequence). The CDR3 contains 11 residues. CDR3 residues: CSAARNYGYTF. CDR3 DNA: TGCAGTGCTGCACGGAACTATGGCTACACCTTC.

The chain couples TRBV24-1 to TRBJ1-2; 8 nucleotides match TRBD1. J gave up 7 bases and V 4 bases, and 10 bases lay outside the gene matches. Germline V gives CDR1 KGHDR, CDR2 SFDVKD. The CDR3 sequence is 15 residues long. The CDR3 region is CATSDLGQGWGGYTF. CDR3 coding DNA: TGTGCCACCAGTGACCTCGGACAGGGCTGGGGTGGCTACACCTTC.

This clonotype was seen many times. The V gene is TRBV10-3, the J gene TRBJ1-3; 7 bases are shared with TRBD1. Germline assignment: CDR1 ENHRY and CDR2 SYGVKD. The CDR3 loop spans 16 amino acids. V lost 0 bases and J lost 1; bases outside the gene matches: 3. In nucleotides, the CDR3 is TGTGCCATCAGTGAGTCCTACAGGGGATCTGGAAACACCATATATTTT. Its protein is CAISESYRGSGNTIYF.

With regard to this clonotype: The junction and the germline gene differ at one end; a read error may be behind it. This CDR3 is CSVKSGQSSYKQYF. The CDR3 DNA reads TGCAGCGTTAAATCGGGGCAAAGCTCCTACAAGCAGTACTTC. This chain connects TRBV29-1 to TRBJ2-7; D tentatively fits TRBD1 or TRBD2 (5 bases each). This CDR3 is built from 14 residues. The germline gives CDR1 SQVTM, CDR2 ANQGSEA.

V and J are TRBV25-1 and TRBJ1-4; the D is unclear. The germline V gene encodes CDR1 MGHDK and CDR2 SYGVNS. V was trimmed by 6 bases and J by 0 bases, leaving 17 bases between them. The CDR3 sequence is 17 residues long. CDR3 region: CASSPHWDSATNEKLFF. CDR3 nucleotides: TGTGCCAGCAGCCCCCACTGGGATTCGGCAACTAATGAAAAACTGTTTTTT. Based on the CDR3 plus reference TRBV25-1 and TRBJ1-4, the full variable domain is EADIYQTPRYLVIGTGKKITLECSQTMGHDKMYWYQQDPGMELHLIHYSYGVNSTEKGDLSSESTVSRIRTEHFPLTLESARPSHTSQYLCASSPHWDSATNEKLFFGSGTQLSVL.

V usage is TRBV6-4 and J usage is TRBJ1-4; no reliable D call. V was clipped by 5 bases and J by 7 bases, with 8 bases between them. Germline CDR1 and CDR2: MRHNA and SNTAGT. This CDR3 contains 12 residues. CDR3: CASSRDLEKLFF. CDR3 in DNA: TGTGCCAGCAGTCGAGATCTTGAAAAACTGTTTTTT.